One T cell receptor (beta chain) is described in this entry. What it recognizes is unknown. The data were obtained in a study of CXCR3-negative and CXCR3-positive naive CD8 T cells. The method, 5' RACE with UMI labels, was used to prepare the TRB cDNA libraries. TCRdb reprocessed the 5' RACE reads and stores each CDR3 protein as one record, lacking DNA. The sample includes 45,000 to 70,000 distinct CDR3 sequences. Study-wide results and caveats: Comparably high diversity marked both naive subsets, whereas memory CD8+ cells had much lower diversity.

Sequenced input: memory CD8+ T cells from blood. The source is a human donor in good health. Some clones in this sample may be carry-over from other donors' samples.

CDR3 amino acids: CASSVAGGYNEQFF. The gene calls are TRBV6-1 and TRBJ2-1; TCRdb selects TRBD2, and the lack of DNA leaves this call unchecked. Germline assignment: CDR1 MNHNS and CDR2 SASEGT. The CDR3 contains 14 residues.